This entry describes one TCR beta chain. Assay used: immunoSEQ multiplex PCR; TCRdb lists only in-frame clones, some missing. In the table there are 150,000 to 200,000 clones, approximately 86% of which are singletons. The sample belongs to a study of blood T cell repertoires in COVID-19. Study-wide background: COVID-19 samples from acute and convalescent phases originated in the United States, Italy and Spain. PBMCs, B-cell-depleted T cells, or T cells were the source of the cDNA or gDNA that made up the material.

Per germline, CDR1 LNHNV and CDR2 YYDKDF (reference sequence). There are 14 residues in the CDR3. After removal of 8 bases from V and 5 bases from J, the junction contained 9 bases not matched to a gene. V gene TRBV15 combines with J gene TRBJ2-3; 8 positions agree with TRBD1. The clonotype was recovered from a man aged 60-69 years with COVID-19, enrolled during active disease. Specimen: peripheral blood. For the CDR3, the DNA is TGTGCCACCTCCCGCGAACAGGGGGTAGATACGCAGTATTTT. The encoded protein is CATSREQGVDTQYF. Complete variable domain (other parts from reference TRBV15 and TRBJ2-3): DAMVIQNPRYQVTQFGKPVTLSCSQTLNHNVMYWYQQKSSQAPKLLFHYYDKDFNNEADTPDNFQSRRPNTSFCFLDIRSPGLGDTAMYLCATSREQGVDTQYFGPGTRLTVL.